This T cell receptor (beta chain) comes out of a study of beta chain features in type 1 diabetes. About the research overall: Sorted cells from all samples, numbering approximately 100 million, were examined. Points from the study as a whole: VDJ junctions in type 1 diabetes patients carried more deletions and fewer insertions. In comparison with healthy donors, patients had naive, central memory and Treg TCRB repertoires that appeared more similar. Type 1 diabetes patients had moderately but significantly shorter TCRB CDR3s in all four CD4+ subsets.

CDR3 size: 15 residues. Germline-derived CDR1 and CDR2 are SGHDT and YYEEEE. The ends lost 4 bases at V and 1 base at J; junction bases unmatched: 5. For this clone: Its target is not known.

Expressed TCRB transcripts got sequenced, as all isolated RNA was reverse transcribed. Naive, central memory and regulatory T cell samples yielded about 3.9 million reads on average. Sequencing used immunoSEQ multiplex PCR; TCRdb keeps in-frame clones, though not all of them. Of roughly 280,000 clones listed, roughly 24% are singletons. The chain links TRBV5-6 to TRBJ1-5; 7 positions match TRBD1. Sample: naive CD4+ T cells from blood. The clonotype was recovered from a woman under 40 with type 1 diabetes. In DNA, the CDR3 is TGTGCCAGCAGCCGACAGGGTTTCAGCAATCAGCCCCAGCATTTT. Encoded protein: CASSRQGFSNQPQHF.